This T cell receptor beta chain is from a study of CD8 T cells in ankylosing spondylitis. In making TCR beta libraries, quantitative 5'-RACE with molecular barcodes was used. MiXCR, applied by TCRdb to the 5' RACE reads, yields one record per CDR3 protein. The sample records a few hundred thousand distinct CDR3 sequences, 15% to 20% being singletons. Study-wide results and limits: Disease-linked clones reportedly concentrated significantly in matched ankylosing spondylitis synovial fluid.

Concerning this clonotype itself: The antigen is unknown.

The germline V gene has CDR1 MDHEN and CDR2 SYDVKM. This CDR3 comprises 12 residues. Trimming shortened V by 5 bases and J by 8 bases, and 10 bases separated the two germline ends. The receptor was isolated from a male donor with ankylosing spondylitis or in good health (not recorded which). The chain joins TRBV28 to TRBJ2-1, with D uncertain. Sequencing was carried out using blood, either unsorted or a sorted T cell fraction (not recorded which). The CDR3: CASSPPAHEQFF. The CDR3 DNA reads TGTGCCAGCAGTCCCCCGGCACATGAGCAGTTCTTC.